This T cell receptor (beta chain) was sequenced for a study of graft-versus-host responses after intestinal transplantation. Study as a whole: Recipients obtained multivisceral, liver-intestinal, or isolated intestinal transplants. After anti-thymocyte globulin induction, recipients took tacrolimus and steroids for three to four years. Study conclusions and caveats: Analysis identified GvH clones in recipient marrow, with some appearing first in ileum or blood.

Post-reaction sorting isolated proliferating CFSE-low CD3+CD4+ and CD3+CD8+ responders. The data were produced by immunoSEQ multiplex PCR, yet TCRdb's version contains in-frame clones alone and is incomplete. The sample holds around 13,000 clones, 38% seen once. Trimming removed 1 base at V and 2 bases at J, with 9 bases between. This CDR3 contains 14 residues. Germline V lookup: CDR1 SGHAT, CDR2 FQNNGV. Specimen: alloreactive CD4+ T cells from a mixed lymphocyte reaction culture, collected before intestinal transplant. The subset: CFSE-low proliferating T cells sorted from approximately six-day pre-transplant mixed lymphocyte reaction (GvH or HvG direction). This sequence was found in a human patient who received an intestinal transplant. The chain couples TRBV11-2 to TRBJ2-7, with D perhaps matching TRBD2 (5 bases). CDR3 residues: CASSLVGLTYEQYF. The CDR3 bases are TGTGCCAGCAGCTTAGTAGGACTGACCTACGAGCAGTACTTC.